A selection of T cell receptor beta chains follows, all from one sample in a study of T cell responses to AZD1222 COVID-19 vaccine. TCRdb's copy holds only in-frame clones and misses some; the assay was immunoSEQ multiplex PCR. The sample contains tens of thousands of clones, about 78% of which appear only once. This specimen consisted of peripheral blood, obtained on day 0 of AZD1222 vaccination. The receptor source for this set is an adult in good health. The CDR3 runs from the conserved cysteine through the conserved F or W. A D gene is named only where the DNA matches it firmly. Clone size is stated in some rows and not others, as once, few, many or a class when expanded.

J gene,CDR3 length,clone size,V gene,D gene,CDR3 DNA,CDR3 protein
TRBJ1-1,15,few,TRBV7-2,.,TGTGCCAGCAGCTTAGAAAGCTTTTGGTACGCTGAAGCTTTCTTT,CASSLESFWYAEAFF
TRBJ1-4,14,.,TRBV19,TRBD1,TGTGCCAGTACCGACCGGACAGGGAATGAAAAACTGTTTTTT,CASTDRTGNEKLFF
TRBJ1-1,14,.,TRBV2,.,TGTGCCAGCAGTGTACGAGGGGCCAACACTGAAGCTTTCTTT,CASSVRGANTEAFF
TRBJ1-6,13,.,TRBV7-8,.,TGTGCCAGCAGCTTAGCCCCGGATTCACCCCTCCACTTT,CASSLAPDSPLHF
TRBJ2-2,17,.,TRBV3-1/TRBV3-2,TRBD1,TGTGCCAGCCTACCCTCCACCGGGACAGGGGTAACCGGGGAGCTGTTTTTT,CASLPSTGTGVTGELFF
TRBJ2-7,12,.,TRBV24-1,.,TGTGCCACCGCCGACTACAACTACGAGCAGTACTTC,CATADYNYEQYF
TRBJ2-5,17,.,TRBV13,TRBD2,TGTGCCAGCAGCTTAGGTGGTCTAGCGGGAGTTCAAGAGACCCAGTACTTC,CASSLGGLAGVQETQYF
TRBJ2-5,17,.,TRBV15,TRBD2,TGTGCCACCCGACTCGAGCTAGCGGGAGGGCGTCGGGAGACCCAGTACTTC,CATRLELAGGRRETQYF
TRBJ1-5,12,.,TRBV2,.,TGTGCCAGCAGATCGTCCGGGACTCCCAAGCATTTT,CASRSSGTPKHF
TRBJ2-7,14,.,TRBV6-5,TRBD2,TGTGCCAGCAGAAGACTAGCGGGAACGACCGAGCAGTACTTC,CASRRLAGTTEQYF
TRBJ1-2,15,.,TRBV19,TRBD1,TGTGCCAGCACTCTCGTGACAGGGGGCGTTGGGGGCTACACCTTC,CASTLVTGGVGGYTF
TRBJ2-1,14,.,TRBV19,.,TGTGCCAGTAGTATAAAGTGGCCCCCACCTGAGCAGTTCTTC,CASSIKWPPPEQFF
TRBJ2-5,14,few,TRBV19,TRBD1,TGTGCCAGTAGTTCGGACAGGGGGAGAGAGACCCAGTACTTC,CASSSDRGRETQYF
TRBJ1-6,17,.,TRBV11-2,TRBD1,TGTGCCAGCAGTCCCGGGACAGGGGGCTCCTATAATTCACCCCTCCACTTT,CASSPGTGGSYNSPLHF
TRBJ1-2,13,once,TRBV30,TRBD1,TGTGCCTGGAGACGGGACAGACCCTATGGCTACACCTTC,CAWRRDRPYGYTF
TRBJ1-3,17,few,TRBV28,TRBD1,TGTGCCAGCAGTTTTGGGGGGACAGTGGGCTCTGGAAACACCATATATTTT,CASSFGGTVGSGNTIYF
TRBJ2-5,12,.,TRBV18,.,TGTGCCAGCTCACCAAACCAAGAGACCCAGTACTTC,CASSPNQETQYF
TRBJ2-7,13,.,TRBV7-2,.,TGTGCCAGCAGCTTAGCAGGGGGCTACGAGCAGTACTTC,CASSLAGGYEQYF
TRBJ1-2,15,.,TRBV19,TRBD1,TGTGCCAGTAGTGATTGGGCGGGACAGGGTTCTGGCTACACCTTC,CASSDWAGQGSGYTF
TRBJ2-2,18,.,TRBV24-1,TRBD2,TGTGCCACCAGTTCTAGGGGGACTAGCGGGACGAACACCGGGGAGCTGTTTTTT,CATSSRGTSGTNTGELFF
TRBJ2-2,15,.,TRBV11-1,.,TGTGCCAGCAGCTTACCCGGGACCGCCCCCGGGGAGCTGTTTTTT,CASSLPGTAPGELFF
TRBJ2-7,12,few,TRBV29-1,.,TGCAGCGTTATGACTAGTCACTACGAGCAGTACTTC,CSVMTSHYEQYF
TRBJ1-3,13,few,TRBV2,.,TGTGCCAGCAGGGGATTTAGAGGAAACACCATATATTTT,CASRGFRGNTIYF
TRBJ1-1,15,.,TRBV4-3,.,TGCGCCAGCAGCCAAGTTCCCGGTGCGAACACTGAAGCTTTCTTT,CASSQVPGANTEAFF
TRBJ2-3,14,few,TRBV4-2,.,TGTGCCAGCAGCCAAGCGGTCGGGGACGATACGCAGTATTTT,CASSQAVGDDTQYF
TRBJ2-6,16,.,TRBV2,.,TGTGCCAGCAGTGAACAGGCTTTCTCTGGGGCCAACGTCCTGACTTTC,CASSEQAFSGANVLTF
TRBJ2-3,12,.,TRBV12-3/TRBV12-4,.,TGTGCCAGCAGTCCCACCTCAAATGAGCAGTATTTT,CASSPTSNEQYF
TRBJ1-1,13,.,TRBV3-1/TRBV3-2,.,TGTGCCAGCAGCCTTCCACCGAACACTGAAGCTTTCTTT,CASSLPPNTEAFF
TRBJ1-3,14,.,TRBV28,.,TGTGCCAGCATTCCCGGGGGGTCTGGAAACACCATATATTTT,CASIPGGSGNTIYF
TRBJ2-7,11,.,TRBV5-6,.,TGTGCCAGCAGCTTGGGGGTTTGGCAGTACTTC,CASSLGVWQYF
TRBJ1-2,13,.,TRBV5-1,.,TGCGCCAGCAGTAGCACAGGGATGGGTGGCTACACCTTC,CASSSTGMGGYTF
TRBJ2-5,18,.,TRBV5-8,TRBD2,TGTGCCAGCAGCCTAAGGACTAGCGGGAGGGCGCCACAAGAGACCCAGTACTTC,CASSLRTSGRAPQETQYF
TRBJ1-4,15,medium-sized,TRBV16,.,TGTGCCAGCAGCCAATCGCTCTCGGAATATGAAAAACTGTTTTTT,CASSQSLSEYEKLFF
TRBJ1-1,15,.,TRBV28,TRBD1,TGTGCCAGCAGTTTACCGAGACAGGGAAACACTGAAGCTTTCTTT,CASSLPRQGNTEAFF
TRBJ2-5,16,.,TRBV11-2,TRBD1,TGTGCCAGCAGCTTAGGGACAGGGGTCGTGAGGGAGACCCAGTACTTC,CASSLGTGVVRETQYF
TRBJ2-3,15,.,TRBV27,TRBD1,TGTGCCAGCAGCCCGGGGACAGGGGCCACAGATACGCAGTATTTT,CASSPGTGATDTQYF
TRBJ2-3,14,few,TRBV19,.,TGTGCCAGTAGTAGGGGATATAGCACAGATACGCAGTATTTT,CASSRGYSTDTQYF
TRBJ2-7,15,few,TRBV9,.,TGTGCCAGCAGCCCCGAGTGGCAGTCCAGGCACGAGCAGTACTTC,CASSPEWQSRHEQYF
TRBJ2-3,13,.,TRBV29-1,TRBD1,TGCAGCGTTGAGGCAGGGGGAGCAGATACGCAGTATTTT,CSVEAGGADTQYF
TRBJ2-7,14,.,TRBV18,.,TGTGCCAGCTCACCACCGAATGGGAACGACGAGCAGTACTTC,CASSPPNGNDEQYF
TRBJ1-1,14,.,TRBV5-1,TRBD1,TGCGCCAGCAGCAGACAGGGGACGAACACTGAAGCTTTCTTT,CASSRQGTNTEAFF
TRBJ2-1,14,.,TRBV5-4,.,TGTGCCAGCAGGCCCCGGGACCTAAACAATGAGCAGTTCTTC,CASRPRDLNNEQFF
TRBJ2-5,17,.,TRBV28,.,TGTGCCAGCAGCCCCGACAGCGAGCCCACCCTAGGGGAGACCCAGTACTTC,CASSPDSEPTLGETQYF
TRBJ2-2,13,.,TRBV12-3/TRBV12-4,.,TGTGCCAGCAGTCTTCGGTCCACCGGGGAGCTGTTTTTT,CASSLRSTGELFF
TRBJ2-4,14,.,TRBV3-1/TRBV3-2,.,TGTGCCAGCAGCCAAGGGCCCTTCAAAAACATTCAGTACTTC,CASSQGPFKNIQYF
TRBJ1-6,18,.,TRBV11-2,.,TGTGCCAGCAGCCAACTCCCAAATACAGGGTTGTATAATTCACCCCTCCACTTT,CASSQLPNTGLYNSPLHF
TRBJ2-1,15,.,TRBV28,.,TGTGCCAGCAGTTTTACCCCGGGAGACAGGAATGAGCAGTTCTTC,CASSFTPGDRNEQFF
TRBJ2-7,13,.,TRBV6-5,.,TGTGCCAGCAGCGGAAGTGGGTTGGGCGAGCAGTACTTC,CASSGSGLGEQYF
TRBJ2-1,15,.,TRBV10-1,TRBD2,TGCGCCAGCAGTGAGGGACTAGCGGCCTACAATGAGCAGTTCTTC,CASSEGLAAYNEQFF
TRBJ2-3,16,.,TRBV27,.,TGTGCCAGCAGTTTATCGGGGAGCAGATGGACAGATACGCAGTATTTT,CASSLSGSRWTDTQYF
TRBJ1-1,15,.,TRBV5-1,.,TGCGCCAGCAGCTTGTCGGCCGCTGAACACGCTGAAGCTTTCTTT,CASSLSAAEHAEAFF
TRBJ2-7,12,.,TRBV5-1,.,TGCGCCAGCAGCTTGGTTGGACACGAGCAGTACTTC,CASSLVGHEQYF
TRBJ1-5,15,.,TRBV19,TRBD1,TGTGCCAGTAGTGCACGGGACAGGCTTGAGGGGCCCCAGCATTTT,CASSARDRLEGPQHF
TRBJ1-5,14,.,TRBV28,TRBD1,TGTGCCACCAATACAGGGGGCGCCGGGCAGCCCCAGCATTTT,CATNTGGAGQPQHF
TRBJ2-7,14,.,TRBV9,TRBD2,TGTGCCAGCAGCCCGACTGGGACTAGCCGTGAGCAGTACTTC,CASSPTGTSREQYF
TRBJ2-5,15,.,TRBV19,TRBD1,TGTGCCAGTAGCCTACCCGGGACAGGGAAAGAGACCCAGTACTTC,CASSLPGTGKETQYF
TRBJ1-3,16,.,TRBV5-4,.,TGTGCCAGCAGCTTGGACAGGGATTACGCTGGAAACACCATATATTTT,CASSLDRDYAGNTIYF
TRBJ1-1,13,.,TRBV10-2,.,TGCGCCACCACGTTGGGAGGAAACACTGAAGCTTTCTTT,CATTLGGNTEAFF